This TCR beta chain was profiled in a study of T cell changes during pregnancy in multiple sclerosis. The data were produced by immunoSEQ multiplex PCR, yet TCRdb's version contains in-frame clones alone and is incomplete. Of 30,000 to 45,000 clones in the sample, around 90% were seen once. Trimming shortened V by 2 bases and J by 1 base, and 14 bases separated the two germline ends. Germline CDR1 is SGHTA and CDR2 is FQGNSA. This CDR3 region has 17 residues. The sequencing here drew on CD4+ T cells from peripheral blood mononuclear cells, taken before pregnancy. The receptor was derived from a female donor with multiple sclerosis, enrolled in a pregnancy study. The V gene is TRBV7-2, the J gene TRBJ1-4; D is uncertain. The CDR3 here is CASSLLGGGLTNEKLFF. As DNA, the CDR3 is TGTGCCAGCAGCTTATTAGGAGGCGGGTTAACTAATGAAAAACTGTTTTTT.